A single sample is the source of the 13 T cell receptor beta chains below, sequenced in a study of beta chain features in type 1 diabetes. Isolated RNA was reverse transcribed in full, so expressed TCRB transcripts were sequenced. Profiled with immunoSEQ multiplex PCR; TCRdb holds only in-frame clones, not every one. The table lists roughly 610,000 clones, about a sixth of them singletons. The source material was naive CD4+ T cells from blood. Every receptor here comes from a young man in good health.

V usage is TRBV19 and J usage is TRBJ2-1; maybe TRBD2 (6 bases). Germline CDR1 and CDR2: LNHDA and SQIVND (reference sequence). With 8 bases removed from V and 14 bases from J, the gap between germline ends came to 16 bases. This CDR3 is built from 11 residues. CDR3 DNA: TGTGCCAGTGGGACTGAGGTGGCGGAGTTCTTC. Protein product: CASGTEVAEFF. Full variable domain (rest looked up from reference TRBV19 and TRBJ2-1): DGGITQSPKYLFRKEGQNVTLSCEQNLNHDAMYWYRQDPGQGLRLIYYSQIVNDFQKGDIAEGYSVSREKKESFPLTVTSAQKNPTAFYLCASGTEVAEFFGPGTRLTVL.

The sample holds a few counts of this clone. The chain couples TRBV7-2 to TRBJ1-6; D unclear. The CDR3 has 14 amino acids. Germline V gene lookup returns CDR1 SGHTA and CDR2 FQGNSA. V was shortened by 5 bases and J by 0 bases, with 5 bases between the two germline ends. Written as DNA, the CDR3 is TGTGCCAGCAGCATGGGCTCCTATAATTCACCCCTCCACTTT. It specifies CASSMGSYNSPLHF.

The DNA of the CDR3 is TGCAGCGCGGGACGCTCGAACACTGAAGCTTTCTTT. Translating it yields CSAGRSNTEAFF. The rearrangement links TRBV29-1 to TRBJ1-1; D perhaps matches TRBD1 (5 bases). V lost 7 bases, J lost 1 base, and 10 bases lay in between. This CDR3 has 12 residues. Germline CDR1 and CDR2: SQVTM and ANQGSEA.

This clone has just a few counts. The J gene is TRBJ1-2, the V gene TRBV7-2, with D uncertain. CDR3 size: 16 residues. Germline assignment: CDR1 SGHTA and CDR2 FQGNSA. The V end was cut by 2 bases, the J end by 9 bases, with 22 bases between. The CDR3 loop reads CASSLLTPSDDTRYTF. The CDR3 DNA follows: TGTGCCAGCAGCTTACTGACACCTTCCGACGATACACGCTACACCTTC.

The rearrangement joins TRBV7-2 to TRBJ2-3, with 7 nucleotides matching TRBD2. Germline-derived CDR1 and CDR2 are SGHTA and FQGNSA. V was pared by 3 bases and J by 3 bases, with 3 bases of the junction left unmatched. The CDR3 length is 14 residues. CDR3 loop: CASSFGLETDTQYF. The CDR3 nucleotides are TGTGCCAGCAGCTTCGGACTAGAAACAGATACGCAGTATTTT.

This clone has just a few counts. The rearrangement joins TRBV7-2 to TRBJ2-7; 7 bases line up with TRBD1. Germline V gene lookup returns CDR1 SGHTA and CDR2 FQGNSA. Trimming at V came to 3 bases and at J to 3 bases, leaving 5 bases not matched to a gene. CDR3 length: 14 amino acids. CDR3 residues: CASSFGQAFYEQYF. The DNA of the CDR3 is TGTGCCAGCAGCTTTGGACAGGCGTTCTACGAGCAGTACTTC.

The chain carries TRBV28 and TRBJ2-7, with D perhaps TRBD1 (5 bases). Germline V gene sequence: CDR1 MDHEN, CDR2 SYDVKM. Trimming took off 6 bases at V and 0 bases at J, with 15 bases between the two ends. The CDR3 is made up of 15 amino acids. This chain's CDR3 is CASSQQALSSYEQYF. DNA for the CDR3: TGTGCCAGCAGCCAACAGGCCCTGAGCTCCTACGAGCAGTACTTC.

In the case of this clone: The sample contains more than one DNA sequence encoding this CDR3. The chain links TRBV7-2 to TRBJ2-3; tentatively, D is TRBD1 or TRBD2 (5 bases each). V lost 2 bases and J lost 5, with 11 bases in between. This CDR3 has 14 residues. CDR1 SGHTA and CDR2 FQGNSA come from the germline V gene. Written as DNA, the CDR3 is TGTGCCAGCAGCTTAAGAGGGGCCGGAGATACGCAGTATTTT. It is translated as CASSLRGAGDTQYF. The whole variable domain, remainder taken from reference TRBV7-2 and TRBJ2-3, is GAGVSQSPSNKVTEKGKDVELRCDPISGHTALYWYRQSLGQGLEFLIYFQGNSAPDKSGLPSDRFSAERTGGSVSTLTIQRTQQEDSAVYLCASSLRGAGDTQYFGPGTRLTVL.

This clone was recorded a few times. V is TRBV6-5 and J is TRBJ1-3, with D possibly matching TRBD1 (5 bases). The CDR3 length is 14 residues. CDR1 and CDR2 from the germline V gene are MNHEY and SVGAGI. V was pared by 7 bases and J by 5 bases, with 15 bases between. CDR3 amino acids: CASTTGDGRNTIYF. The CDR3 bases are TGTGCCAGCACCACGGGGGACGGAAGAAACACCATATATTTT.

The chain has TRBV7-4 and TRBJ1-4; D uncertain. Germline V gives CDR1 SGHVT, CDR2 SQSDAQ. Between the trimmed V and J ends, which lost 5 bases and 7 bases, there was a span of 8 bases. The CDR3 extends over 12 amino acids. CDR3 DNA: TGTGCCAGCAGCCCGGATTGTGAAAAACTGTTTTTT. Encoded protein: CASSPDCEKLFF.

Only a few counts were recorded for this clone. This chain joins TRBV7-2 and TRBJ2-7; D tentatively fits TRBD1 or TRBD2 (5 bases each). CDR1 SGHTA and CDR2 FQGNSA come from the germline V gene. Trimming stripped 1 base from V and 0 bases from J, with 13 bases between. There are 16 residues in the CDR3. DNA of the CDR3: TGTGCCAGCAGCTTAGTCGGGGCATGGGACTCCTACGAGCAGTACTTC. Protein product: CASSLVGAWDSYEQYF.

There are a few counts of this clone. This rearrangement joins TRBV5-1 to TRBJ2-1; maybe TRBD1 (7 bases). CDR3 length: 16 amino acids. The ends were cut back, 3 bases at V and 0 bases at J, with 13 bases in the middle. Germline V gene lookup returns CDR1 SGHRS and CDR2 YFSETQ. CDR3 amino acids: CASSSGGAGSYNEQFF. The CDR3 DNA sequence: TGCGCCAGCAGCTCAGGGGGAGCGGGCTCCTACAATGAGCAGTTCTTC.

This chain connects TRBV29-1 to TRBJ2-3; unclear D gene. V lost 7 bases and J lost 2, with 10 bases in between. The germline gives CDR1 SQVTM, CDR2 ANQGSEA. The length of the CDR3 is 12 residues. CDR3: CSAKPATDTQYF. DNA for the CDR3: TGCAGCGCCAAACCTGCCACAGATACGCAGTATTTT.